These 3 T cell receptor beta chains were all obtained from the same sample, sequenced in a study of cytotoxic CD8 clonotypes in ibrutinib-treated CLL. Repertoires were generated with immunoSEQ multiplex PCR, while TCRdb's copy carries only in-frame clones and drops some. Of 35,000 to 45,000 clones listed, 60% to 75% are singletons. The specimen comprised PBMCs, sampled after 12 months of ibrutinib treatment. These receptors were taken from a human donor with chronic lymphocytic leukemia.

The chain combines TRBV7-9 with TRBJ2-1, with D perhaps TRBD1 (6 bases). CDR3 size: 15 residues. Germline CDR1 reads SEHNR; CDR2 reads FQNEAQ (reference sequence). The V gene lost 3 bases and the J gene lost 3 bases, with 12 bases spanning the gap. As DNA, the CDR3 is TGTGCCAGCAGCTTCCAGGGGATGGTCTACAATGAGCAGTTCTTC. Protein product: CASSFQGMVYNEQFF.

The chain is built from TRBV5-1 and TRBJ1-4; 7 bases fit TRBD1. Germline assignment: CDR1 SGHRS and CDR2 YFSETQ. This CDR3 has 15 residues. The junction had 7 bases not matched to a gene; V was cut back by 3 bases and J by 5 bases. Here the CDR3 DNA reads TGCGCCAGCAGCTCCCCCGGGACAGAGAATGAAAAACTGTTTTTT. Translating gives CASSSPGTENEKLFF.

The CDR3, as DNA: TGTGCCTGGAGCCCTATAGGTCGGTTCTACGAGCAGTACTTC. Its translation is CAWSPIGRFYEQYF. The chain recombines TRBV30 with TRBJ2-7; D is ambiguous. V lost 3 bases and J lost 3, with 15 bases in between. Germline V lookup: CDR1 GTSNPN, CDR2 SVGIG (reference sequence). This CDR3 is 14 amino acids long.